The following is a TCR beta chain sequence with its context. This CDR3 comprises 15 residues. The V end lost 3 bases, the J end lost 0 bases, and 11 bases lay between the germline ends. Germline CDR1 and CDR2: MNHEY and SMNVEV (reference sequence). Method: immunoSEQ multiplex PCR; TCRdb's copy keeps in-frame clones and lacks some. The data contain around 120,000 clones, over 80% of them singletons. This specimen belongs to a study of blood T cell repertoires in COVID-19. At the level of the study: Samples came from the United States, Italy and Spain, spanning acute and convalescent COVID-19. T cells, B-cell-depleted T cells, or PBMCs supplied cDNA or gDNA.

The chain links TRBV27 to TRBJ1-1, with D hard to call. Sample: peripheral blood. This clonotype was sampled from a woman in her sixties or seventies with acute or convalescent COVID-19. The CDR3 sequence is CASSFLNRMNTEAFF. CDR3 sequence (DNA): TGTGCCAGCAGTTTCCTAAACAGAATGAACACTGAAGCTTTCTTT.